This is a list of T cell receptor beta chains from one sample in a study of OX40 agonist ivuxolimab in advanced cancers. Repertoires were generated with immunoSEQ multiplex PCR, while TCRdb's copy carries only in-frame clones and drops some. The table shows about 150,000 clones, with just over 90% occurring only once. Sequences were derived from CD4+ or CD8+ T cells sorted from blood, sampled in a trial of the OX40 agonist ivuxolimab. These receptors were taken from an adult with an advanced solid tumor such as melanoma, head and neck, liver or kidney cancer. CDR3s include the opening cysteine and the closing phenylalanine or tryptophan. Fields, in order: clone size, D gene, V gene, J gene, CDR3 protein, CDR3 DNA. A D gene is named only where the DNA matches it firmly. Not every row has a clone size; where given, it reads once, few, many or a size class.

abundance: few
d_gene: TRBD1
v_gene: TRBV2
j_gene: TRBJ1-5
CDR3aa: CASSAQGSDQPQHF
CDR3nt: TGTGCCAGCAGCGCACAGGGGAGTGATCAGCCCCAGCATTTT

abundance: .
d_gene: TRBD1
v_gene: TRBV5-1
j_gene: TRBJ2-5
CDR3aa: CASSLAIPGTGGTQYF
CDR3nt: TGCGCCAGCAGCTTGGCCATTCCCGGGACAGGGGGGACCCAGTACTTC

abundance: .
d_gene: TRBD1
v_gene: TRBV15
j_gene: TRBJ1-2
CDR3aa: CATSRGRGQSSYSYTF
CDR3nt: TGTGCCACCAGCAGAGGCCGGGGACAGTCGTCGTATAGCTACACCTTC

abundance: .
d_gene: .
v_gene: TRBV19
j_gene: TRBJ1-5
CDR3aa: CASTSEGSRDQPQHF
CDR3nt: TGTGCCAGTACCTCCGAGGGTAGTAGGGATCAGCCCCAGCATTTT

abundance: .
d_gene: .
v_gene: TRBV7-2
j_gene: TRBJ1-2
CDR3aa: CASSPAGGVGYTF
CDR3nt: TGTGCCAGCAGCCCGGCGGGGGGTGTGGGCTACACCTTC

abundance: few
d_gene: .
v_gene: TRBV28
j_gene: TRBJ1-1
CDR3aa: CASSLQNTEAFF
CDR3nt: TGTGCCAGCAGCCTTCAGAACACTGAAGCTTTCTTT

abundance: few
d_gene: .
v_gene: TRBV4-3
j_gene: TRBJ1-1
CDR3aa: CASSQDRGRAAEAFF
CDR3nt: TGCGCCAGCAGCCAAGATCGGGGCAGGGCGGCTGAAGCTTTCTTT

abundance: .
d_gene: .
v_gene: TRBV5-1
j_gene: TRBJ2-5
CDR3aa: CASSLGTGWETQYF
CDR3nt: TGCGCCAGCAGCTTGGGAACAGGGTGGGAGACCCAGTACTTC

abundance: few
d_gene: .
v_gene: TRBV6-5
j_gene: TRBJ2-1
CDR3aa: CASTGTFYNEQFF
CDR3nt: TGTGCCAGCACTGGGACGTTCTACAATGAGCAGTTCTTC

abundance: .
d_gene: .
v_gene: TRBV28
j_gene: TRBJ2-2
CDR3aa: CASSQGTGGELFF
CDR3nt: TGTGCCAGCAGTCAAGGGACGGGCGGGGAGCTGTTTTTT

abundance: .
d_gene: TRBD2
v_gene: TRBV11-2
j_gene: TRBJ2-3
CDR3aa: CASSLRGGGWSPDTQYF
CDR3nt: TGTGCCAGCAGCTTACGTGGGGGAGGGTGGTCGCCGGATACGCAGTATTTT

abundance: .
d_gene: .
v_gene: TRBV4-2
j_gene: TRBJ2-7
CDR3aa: CASSQGLGGLEQYF
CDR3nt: TGTGCCAGCAGCCAGGGACTAGGGGGCCTCGAGCAGTACTTC

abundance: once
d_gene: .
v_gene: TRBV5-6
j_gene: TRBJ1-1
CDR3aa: CASSNRRNTEAFF
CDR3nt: TGTGCCAGCAGCAATAGACGGAACACTGAAGCTTTCTTT

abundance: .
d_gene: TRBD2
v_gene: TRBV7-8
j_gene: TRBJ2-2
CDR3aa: CASADRLAGITGELFF
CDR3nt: TGTGCCAGCGCCGACCGACTAGCGGGAATCACCGGGGAGCTGTTTTTT

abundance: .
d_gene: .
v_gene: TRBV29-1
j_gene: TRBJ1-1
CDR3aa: CSVERGLNTEAFF
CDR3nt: TGCAGCGTTGAGAGGGGCTTGAACACTGAAGCTTTCTTT

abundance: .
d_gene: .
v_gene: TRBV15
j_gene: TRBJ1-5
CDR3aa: CATSPPGGALNQPQHF
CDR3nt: TGTGCCACCAGCCCCCCCGGCGGGGCTCTCAATCAGCCCCAGCATTTT

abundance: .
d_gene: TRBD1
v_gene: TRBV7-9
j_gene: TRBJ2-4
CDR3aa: CASSRPGQGENIQYF
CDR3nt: TGTGCCAGCAGCCGCCCGGGACAGGGGGAAAACATTCAGTACTTC

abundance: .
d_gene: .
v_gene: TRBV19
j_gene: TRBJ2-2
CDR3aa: CAGAFANTGELFF
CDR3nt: TGTGCCGGGGCATTCGCGAACACCGGGGAGCTGTTTTTT

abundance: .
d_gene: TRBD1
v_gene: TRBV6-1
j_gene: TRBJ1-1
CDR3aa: CALRGQDIYTEAFF
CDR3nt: TGTGCCCTACGGGGACAGGATATTTACACTGAAGCTTTCTTT

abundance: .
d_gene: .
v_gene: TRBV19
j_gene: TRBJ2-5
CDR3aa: CASSPRGRNQETQYF
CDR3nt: TGTGCCAGTAGCCCGCGCGGCCGAAATCAAGAGACCCAGTACTTC